This TCR beta chain was captured by sequencing in a study of cytomegalovirus exposure and HLA in healthy donors. The PCR had 60 Vbeta and 13 Jbeta primers. Method: immunoSEQ multiplex PCR; TCRdb's copy keeps in-frame clones and lacks some. The sample has over 150,000 clones, about 82% seen once. V gave up 7 bases and J gave up 7 bases, with 20 bases separating them. Germline V gives CDR1 SGHAT, CDR2 FQNNGV. The CDR3 totals 15 residues. Sequencing input: PBMCs. The sequence came from a woman younger than 45 in good health and CMV-seropositive. The rearrangement links TRBV11-2 to TRBJ2-1; perhaps TRBD2 as D (6 bases). The DNA for the CDR3 is TGTGCCAGCACCTTGGGACTCGCCGAGGGGAATGAGCAGTTCTTC. As protein: CASTLGLAEGNEQFF.